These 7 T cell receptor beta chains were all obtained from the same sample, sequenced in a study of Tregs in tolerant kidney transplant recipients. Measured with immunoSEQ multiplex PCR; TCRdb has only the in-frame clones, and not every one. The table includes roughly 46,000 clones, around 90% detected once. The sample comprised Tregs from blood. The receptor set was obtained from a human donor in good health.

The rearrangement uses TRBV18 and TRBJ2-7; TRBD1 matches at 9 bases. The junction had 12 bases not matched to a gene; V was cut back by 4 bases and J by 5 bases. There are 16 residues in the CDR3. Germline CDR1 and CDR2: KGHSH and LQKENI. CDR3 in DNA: TGTGCCAGCTCACTCAGAACCGGGACAGGGTATCACGAGCAGTACTTC. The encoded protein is CASSLRTGTGYHEQYF.

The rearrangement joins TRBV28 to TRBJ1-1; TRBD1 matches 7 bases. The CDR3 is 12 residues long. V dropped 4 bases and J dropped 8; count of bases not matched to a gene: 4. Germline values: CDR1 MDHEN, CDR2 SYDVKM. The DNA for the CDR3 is TGTGCCAGCAGTTACAGGGGAATCGAAGCTTTCTTT. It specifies CASSYRGIEAFF.

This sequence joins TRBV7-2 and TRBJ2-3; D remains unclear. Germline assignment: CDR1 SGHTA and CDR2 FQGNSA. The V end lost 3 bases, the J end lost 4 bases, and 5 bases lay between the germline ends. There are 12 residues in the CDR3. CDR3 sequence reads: CASSLGADTQYF. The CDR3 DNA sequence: TGTGCCAGCAGCTTGGGTGCAGATACGCAGTATTTT.

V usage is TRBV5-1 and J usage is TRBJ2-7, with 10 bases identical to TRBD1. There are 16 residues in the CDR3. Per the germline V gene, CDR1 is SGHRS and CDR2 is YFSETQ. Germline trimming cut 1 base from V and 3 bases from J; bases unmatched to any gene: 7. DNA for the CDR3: TGCGCCAGCAGCTTGATTAATGACAGGGGGCTCTACGAGCAGTACTTC. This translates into CASSLINDRGLYEQYF.

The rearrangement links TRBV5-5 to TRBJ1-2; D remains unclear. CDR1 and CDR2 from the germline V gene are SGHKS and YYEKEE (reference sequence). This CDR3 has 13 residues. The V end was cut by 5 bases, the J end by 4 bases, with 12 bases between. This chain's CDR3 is CASSLGVLYGYTF. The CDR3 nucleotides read TGTGCCAGCAGTCTGGGTGTTCTCTATGGCTACACCTTC.

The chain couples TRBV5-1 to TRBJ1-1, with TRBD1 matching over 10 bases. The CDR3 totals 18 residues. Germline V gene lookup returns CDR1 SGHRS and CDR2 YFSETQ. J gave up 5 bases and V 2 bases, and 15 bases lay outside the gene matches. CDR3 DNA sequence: TGCGCCAGCAGCTTTCTTCCCGTGCCGGGACAGGGGAGGACTGAAGCTTTCTTT. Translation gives CASSFLPVPGQGRTEAFF. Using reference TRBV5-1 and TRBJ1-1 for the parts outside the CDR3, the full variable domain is KAGVTQTPRYLIKTRGQQVTLSCSPISGHRSVSWYQQTPGQGLQFLFEYFSETQRNKGNFPGRFSGRQFSNSRSEMNVSTLELGDSALYLCASSFLPVPGQGRTEAFFGQGTRLTVV.

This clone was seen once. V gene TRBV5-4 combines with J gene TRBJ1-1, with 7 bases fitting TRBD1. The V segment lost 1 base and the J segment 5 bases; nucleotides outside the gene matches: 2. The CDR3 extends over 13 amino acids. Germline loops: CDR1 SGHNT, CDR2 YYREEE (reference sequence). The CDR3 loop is CASSLRGQTEAFF. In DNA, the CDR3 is TGTGCCAGCAGCTTGAGGGGACAGACTGAAGCTTTCTTT.